The source of this TCR beta chain is a study of blood T cell repertoires in COVID-19. Across the study: The study drew acute and convalescent COVID-19 samples from the United States, Italy and Spain. Sources were T cells, B-cell-depleted T cells, or PBMCs; the material itself was cDNA or gDNA.

Methods used by the authors: Estimation of nucleated cell counts relied on the amplification of reference gene primers. Generated by immunoSEQ multiplex PCR, the TCRdb table keeps only in-frame clones and is missing some. That table gives V, J and clone size, and the DNA gave D and trimming. The sample carries about half a million clones, approximately 89% recorded once. Germline V gene data show CDR1 as SQVTM and CDR2 as ANQGSEA. This CDR3 comprises 15 residues. The V end lost 0 bases, the J end lost 5 bases, and 16 bases lay between the germline ends. The Seattle site enrolled patients during active infection and followed them longitudinally.

The chain recombines TRBV29-1 with TRBJ2-5; D is perhaps TRBD2 (6 bases). This TCR was recovered from a man aged 18-30 years with COVID-19, enrolled during active disease. Sequenced sample: peripheral blood. For the CDR3, the DNA is TGCAGCGTTGAAGATTCCACTAGCTCGGGGGAGACCCAGTACTTC. It specifies CSVEDSTSSGETQYF.